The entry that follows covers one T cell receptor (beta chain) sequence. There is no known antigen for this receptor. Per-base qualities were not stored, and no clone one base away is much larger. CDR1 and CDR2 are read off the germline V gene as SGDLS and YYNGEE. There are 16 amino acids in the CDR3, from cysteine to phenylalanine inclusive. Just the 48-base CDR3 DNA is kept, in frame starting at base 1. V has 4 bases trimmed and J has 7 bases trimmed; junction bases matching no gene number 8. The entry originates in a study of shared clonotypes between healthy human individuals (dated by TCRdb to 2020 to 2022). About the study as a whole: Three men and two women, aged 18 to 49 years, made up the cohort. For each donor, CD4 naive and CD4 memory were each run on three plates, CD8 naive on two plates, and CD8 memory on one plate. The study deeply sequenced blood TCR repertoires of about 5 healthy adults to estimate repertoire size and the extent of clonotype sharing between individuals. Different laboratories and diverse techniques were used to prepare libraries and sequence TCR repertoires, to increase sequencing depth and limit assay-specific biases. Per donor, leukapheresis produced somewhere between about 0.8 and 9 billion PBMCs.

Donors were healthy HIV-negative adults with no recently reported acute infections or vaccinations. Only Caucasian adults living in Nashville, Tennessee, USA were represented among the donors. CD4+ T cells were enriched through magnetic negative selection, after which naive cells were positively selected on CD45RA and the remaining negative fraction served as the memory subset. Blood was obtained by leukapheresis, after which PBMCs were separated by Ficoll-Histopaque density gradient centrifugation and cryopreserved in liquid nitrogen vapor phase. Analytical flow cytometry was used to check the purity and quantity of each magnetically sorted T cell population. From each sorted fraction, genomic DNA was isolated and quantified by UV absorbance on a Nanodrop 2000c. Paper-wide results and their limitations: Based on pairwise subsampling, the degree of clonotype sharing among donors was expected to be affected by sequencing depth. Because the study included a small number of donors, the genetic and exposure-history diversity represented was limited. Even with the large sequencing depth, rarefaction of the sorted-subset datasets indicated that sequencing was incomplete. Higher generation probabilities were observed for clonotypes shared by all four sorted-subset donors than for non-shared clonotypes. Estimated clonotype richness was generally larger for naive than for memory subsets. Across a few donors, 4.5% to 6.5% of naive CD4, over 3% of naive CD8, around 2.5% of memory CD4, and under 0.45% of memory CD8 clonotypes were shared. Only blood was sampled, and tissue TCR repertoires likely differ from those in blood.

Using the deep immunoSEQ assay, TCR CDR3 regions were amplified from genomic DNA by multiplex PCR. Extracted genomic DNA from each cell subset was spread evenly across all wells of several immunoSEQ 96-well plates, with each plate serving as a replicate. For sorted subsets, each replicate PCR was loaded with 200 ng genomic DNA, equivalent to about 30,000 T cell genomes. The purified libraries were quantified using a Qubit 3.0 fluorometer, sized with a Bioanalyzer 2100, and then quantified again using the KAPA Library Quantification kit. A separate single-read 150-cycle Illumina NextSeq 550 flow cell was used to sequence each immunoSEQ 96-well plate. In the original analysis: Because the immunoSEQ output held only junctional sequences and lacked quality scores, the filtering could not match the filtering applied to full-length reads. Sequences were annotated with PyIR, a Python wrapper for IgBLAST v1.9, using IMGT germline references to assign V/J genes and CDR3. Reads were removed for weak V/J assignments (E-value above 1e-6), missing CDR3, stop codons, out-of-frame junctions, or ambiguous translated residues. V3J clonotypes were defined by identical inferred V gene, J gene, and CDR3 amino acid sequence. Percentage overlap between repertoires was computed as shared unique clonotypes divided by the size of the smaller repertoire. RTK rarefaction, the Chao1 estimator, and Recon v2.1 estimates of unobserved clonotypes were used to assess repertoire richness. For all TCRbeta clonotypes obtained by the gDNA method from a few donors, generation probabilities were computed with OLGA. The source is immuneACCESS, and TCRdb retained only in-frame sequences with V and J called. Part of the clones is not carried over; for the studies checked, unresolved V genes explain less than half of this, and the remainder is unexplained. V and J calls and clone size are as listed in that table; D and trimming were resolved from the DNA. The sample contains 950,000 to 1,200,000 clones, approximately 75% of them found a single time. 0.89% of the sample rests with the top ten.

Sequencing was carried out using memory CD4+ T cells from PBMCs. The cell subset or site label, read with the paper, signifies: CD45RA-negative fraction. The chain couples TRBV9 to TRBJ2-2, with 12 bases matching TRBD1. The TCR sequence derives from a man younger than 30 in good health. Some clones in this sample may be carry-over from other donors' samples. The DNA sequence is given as TGTGCCAGCAGCACCTGGGGACAGGGGGCCGGCGGGGAGCTGTTTTTT. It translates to CASSTWGQGAGGELFF. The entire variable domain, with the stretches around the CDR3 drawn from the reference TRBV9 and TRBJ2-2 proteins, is DSGVTQTPKHLITATGQRVTLRCSPRSGDLSVYWYQQSLDQGLQFLIQYYNGEERAKGNILERFSAQQFPDLHSELNLSSLELGDSALYFCASSTWGQGAGGELFFGEGSRLTVL.